This T cell receptor (beta chain) is from a study of identical twins (TCRdb year 2016). Broadly, across the study: TCR alpha and beta repertoires from monozygotic twins, unrelated adults of various ages and cord blood were deep-sequenced to test whether fetal clonotypes persist. Replicate twin experiments were performed at different times using different library preparation protocols to rule out contamination.

Every donor was a healthy Caucasian. Three pairs of female monozygotic twins, all aged roughly 18 to 29 years, were included in the twin cohort. Peripheral blood mononuclear cells were the source from which RNA for the TCR libraries was isolated. General study outcomes and caveats: The excess sharing between twins in beta out-of-frame sequences was weaker because fewer shared sequences reduced the signal-to-noise ratio. In monozygotic twins, out-of-frame TCR alpha sharing was systematically underestimated by recombination models, although the models agreed with sharing between unrelated individuals. Abundant cord blood beta clonotypes had fewer insertions, young adult naive repertoires showed a similar but weaker trend, and memory repertoires showed no such trend. Because the same donors could not be followed over many years, the conclusions relied on cross-sectional statistical analysis. Zero-insertion analyses could be partly confounded by invariant T cells such as MAIT and iNKT, although diverse VJ usage argued against such confounding for most clonotypes. Compared with coincidental sharing between unrelated individuals, out-of-frame TCR alpha sequences shared between twins showed an excess of sequences with low generation probability.

The table lists this clonotype with a few counts. The antigen this receptor binds is unknown. No much larger clone exists at a distance of one base, and base qualities are not known. Libraries came from 5' RACE. The sample was run on an Illumina HiSeq 2000. Template switching introduced a universal primer binding site; the final cDNA contained a unique molecular identifier, enabling accurate counting of TCR cDNA molecules. Specific primers in the conserved constant-segment region were used to synthesize first-strand cDNA for the TCR alpha and beta chains. Each cDNA library was double barcoded, with a SMART-Mk sample barcode plus Illumina barcodes, to control for contamination. Two successive PCR steps introduced TruSeq adapter sequences along with Illumina sample barcodes. TCR alpha and beta cDNA libraries were sequenced on the Illumina HiSeq platform with custom primers. Per the source publication's procedure: Unique molecular identifiers were extracted from raw reads with MiGEC, and CDR3 positions were determined with MiXCR. Recombination models were inferred per individual with the repgenHMM and IGoR tools using an EM algorithm. The tcR package in R was used for shared clonotype analysis, with sharing normalized by the product of cloneset sizes. Out-of-frame nonproductive sequences were analyzed to study raw recombination free of thymic and clonal selection effects. Using fastp at Q25 and MiXCR, TCRdb reprocessed the public reads and kept productive beta chains. Merged by CDR3 protein, the rows form single entries marked with the most common genes and DNA. The V and J calls, along with clone size, are taken from TCRdb and not from the paper's own processing. The sample data list hundreds of thousands of distinct CDR3 sequences, and 20% to 25% of these were observed just once. Of the sample, roughly 4% is held by the ten largest clones.

From the cysteine through the phenylalanine, the CDR3 covers 14 amino acids. CDR3 DNA is the only sequence kept; it has 42 bases, read in frame from the first base. V loses 2 bases, J loses 4 bases, and the germline ends lie 12 bases apart. For CDR1 and CDR2, the germline V gene lists SGHRS and YFSETQ. The sample also formed part of further work on T cells expressing NK-cell markers. Taken from the second paper: In sorted CD3+CD56+NKG2C+, CD3+CD56+NKG2C- and CD3+CD56-NKG2C+ T-cell subsets from roughly 8 donors, TCR beta-chain repertoires were profiled. Among the eight sequenced donors, seven were HCMV-seropositive and one was HCMV-seronegative. To restrict sorting to alphabetaTCR-expressing T cells, an anti-gammadeltaTCR antibody was added in several experiments. In over five donors, the dominant CD3+CD56+NKG2C+ clonotypes were among the top 10 CD8+ clonotypes and accounted for about 1.0-8% of CD8+ T cells. Those dominant clonotypes were again the most abundant among CD3+CD56-NKG2C+ cells in a handful of donors, at about 25-60.1%. Whether the expanded NKG2C-expressing T cell clones were specific for HCMV antigens was left unclear. All eight donors whose samples were sequenced were randomly selected healthy volunteers, three of them men and five women. HCMV-specific IgG was detected in serum with a commercial ELISA kit to determine HCMV serostatus. For five to seven donors, unsorted PBMC were also used to sequence bulk peripheral blood T-cell repertoires. MIGEC was used to demultiplex reads and group reads by UMI, and MiTCR was used to assemble and quantify clonotypes. To remove erroneous sequences, TCR cDNA sequences were retained only when supported by two or more reads. The tcR package was used for downstream repertoire analysis, and clonotypes were matched across fractions by CDR3 nucleotide sequence plus V segment. VDJmatch was used to annotate antigen specificity against VDJdb, with one amino acid substitution in CDR3 allowed.

Sequencing was performed on PBMCs. The source of this sequence is a woman aged 18-35 years in good health. Recombination connected TRBV5-1 to TRBJ2-5, with TRBD1 as a weak D call on 6 bases. The CDR3 sequence is CASSFSGVSETQYF. The DNA sequence reads TGCGCCAGCAGCTTCTCAGGGGTTTCAGAGACCCAGTACTTC.